This T cell receptor (beta chain) was sequenced during a study of blood T cell repertoires in COVID-19. Across the study: Acute and convalescent COVID-19 specimens originated in the United States, Italy and Spain. From T cells, B-cell-depleted T cells, or PBMCs came the material, which was cDNA or gDNA.

Per the authors' pipeline: Amplification of reference gene primers was used by the study to estimate nucleated cell counts. Assay used: immunoSEQ multiplex PCR; TCRdb lists only in-frame clones, some missing. The V and J calls and clone size come from that table; D and trimming were worked out from the DNA. Here the sample spans some 400,000 clones, around 87% being singletons. Germline values: CDR1 SGHDN, CDR2 FVKESK. Trimming removed 6 bases from V and 5 bases from J; junction bases left unmatched: 4. The CDR3 is 13 amino acids. This rearrangement joins TRBV14 to TRBJ1-2, with 9 nucleotides matching TRBD1. This sequence originates from a woman in her twenties or thirties with COVID-19, enrolled during active disease. What was sequenced was peripheral blood. This CDR3 reads CASRSGQGYGYTF. The CDR3 region has the DNA TGTGCCAGCAGGTCTGGACAGGGGTATGGCTACACCTTC.